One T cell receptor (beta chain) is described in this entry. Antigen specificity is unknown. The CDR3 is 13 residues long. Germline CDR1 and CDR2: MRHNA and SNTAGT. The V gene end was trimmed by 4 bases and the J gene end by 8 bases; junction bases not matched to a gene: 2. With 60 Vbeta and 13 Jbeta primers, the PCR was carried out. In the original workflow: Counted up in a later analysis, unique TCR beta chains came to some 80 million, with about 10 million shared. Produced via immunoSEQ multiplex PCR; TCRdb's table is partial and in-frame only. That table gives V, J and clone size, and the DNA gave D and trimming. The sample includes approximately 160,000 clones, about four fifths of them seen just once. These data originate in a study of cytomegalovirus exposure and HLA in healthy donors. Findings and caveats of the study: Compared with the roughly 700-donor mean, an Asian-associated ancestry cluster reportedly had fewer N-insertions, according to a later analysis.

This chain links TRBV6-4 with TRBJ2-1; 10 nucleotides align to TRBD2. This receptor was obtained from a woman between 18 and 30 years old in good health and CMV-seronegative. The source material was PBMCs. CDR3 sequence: CASSVGTSDEQFF. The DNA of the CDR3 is TGTGCCAGCAGTGTTGGGACTAGCGATGAGCAGTTCTTC.